This T cell receptor (beta chain) was sequenced in a study of blood T cell repertoires in COVID-19. Assay: immunoSEQ multiplex PCR; the TCRdb copy retains only in-frame clones and omits some. This sample has about 70,000 clones, with roughly 85% found just once. Germline CDR1 is SGDLS and CDR2 is YYNGEE. V gave up 2 bases and J gave up 2 bases, with 7 bases separating them. The CDR3 spans 13 residues. The sequence was collected from an elderly woman with active or convalescent COVID-19. The source material was peripheral blood. This chain uses TRBV9 with TRBJ2-5; no definite D call. CDR3 protein: CASSVSYQETQYF. CDR3 nucleotides: TGTGCCAGCAGCGTCTCTTATCAAGAGACCCAGTACTTC.